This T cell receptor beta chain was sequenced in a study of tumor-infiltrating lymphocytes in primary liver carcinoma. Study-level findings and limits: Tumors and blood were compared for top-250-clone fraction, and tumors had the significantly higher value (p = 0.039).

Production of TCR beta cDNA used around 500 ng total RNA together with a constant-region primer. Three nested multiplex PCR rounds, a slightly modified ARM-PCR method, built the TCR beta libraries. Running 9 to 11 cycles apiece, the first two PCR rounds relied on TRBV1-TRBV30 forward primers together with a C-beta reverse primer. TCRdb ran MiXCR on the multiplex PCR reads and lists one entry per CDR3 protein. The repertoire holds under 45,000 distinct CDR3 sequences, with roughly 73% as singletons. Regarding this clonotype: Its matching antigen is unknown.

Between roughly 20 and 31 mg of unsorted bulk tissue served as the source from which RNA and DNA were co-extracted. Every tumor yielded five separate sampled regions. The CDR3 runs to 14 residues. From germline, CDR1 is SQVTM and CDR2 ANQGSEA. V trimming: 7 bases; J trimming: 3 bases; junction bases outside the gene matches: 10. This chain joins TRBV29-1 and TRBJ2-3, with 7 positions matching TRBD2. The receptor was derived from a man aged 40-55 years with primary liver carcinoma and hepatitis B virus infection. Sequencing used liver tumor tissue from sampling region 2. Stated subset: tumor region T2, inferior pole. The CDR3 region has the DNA TGCAGCGCTGAGACTAGCCTTAGTACAGATACGCAGTATTTT. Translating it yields CSAETSLSTDTQYF.